Presented here are 6 T cell receptor beta chains from one specimen sequenced in a study of identical twins. TCRdb itself ran the 5' RACE reads through MiXCR, one entry per CDR3 protein. The table lists 500,000 or so distinct CDR3 sequences, over 11% of them singletons. The same sample was also used in a study of yellow fever vaccine responses in identical twins.

Sequences were obtained from CD4+ T cells sorted from blood. These receptors were taken from a young woman in good health.

The chain is built from TRBV6-5 and TRBJ2-1; D possibly corresponds to TRBD2 (6 bases). The CDR3 has 14 residues. V was trimmed by 4 bases and J by 9 bases, leaving 16 bases between them. Germline CDR1 reads MNHEY; CDR2 reads SVGAGI. CDR3 nucleotides: TGTGCCAGCAGTTTAATGAACGCCGGGGGTGAGCAGTTCTTC. Protein sequence: CASSLMNAGGEQFF.

The table lists this clonotype with many counts. This chain uses TRBV29-1 with TRBJ2-7; D might be TRBD1 (7 bases). The germline gives CDR1 SQVTM, CDR2 ANQGSEA. The CDR3 has 12 amino acids. Between the trimmed V and J ends, which lost 3 bases and 4 bases, there was a span of 10 bases. CDR3 DNA: TGCAGCGTTGAGGAGGGGGCTTACGAGCAGTACTTC. Translation gives CSVEEGAYEQYF.

The chain couples TRBV5-6 to TRBJ2-5; D is uncertain. The CDR3 is 13 residues long. Trimming left V 4 bases short and J 7 bases short, with 14 bases between. Germline V gene lookup returns CDR1 SGHDT and CDR2 YYEEEE. As DNA, the CDR3 is TGTGCCAGCAGCCCCGGGCTCCTAGGGACCCAGTACTTC. It yields the protein CASSPGLLGTQYF.

The chain is built from TRBV2 and TRBJ2-4, with 9 bases lining up with TRBD1. Germline V gene sequence: CDR1 SNHLY, CDR2 FYNNEI. The CDR3 runs 14 residues. V lost 6 bases, J lost 7 bases, and 7 bases stayed unmatched. The CDR3 DNA reads as TGTGCCAGCAGGCTGACAGGGGGTCGGAACATTCAGTACTTC. Amino acid sequence: CASRLTGGRNIQYF. Complete variable domain (other parts from reference TRBV2 and TRBJ2-4): EPEVTQTPSHQVTQMGQEVILRCVPISNHLYFYWYRQILGQKVEFLVSFYNNEISEKSEIFDDQFSVERPDGSNFTLKIRSTKLEDSAMYFCASRLTGGRNIQYFGAGTRLSVL.

This clonotype has a handful of counts. The rearrangement joins TRBV6-1 to TRBJ2-4, with D perhaps matching TRBD1 (5 bases). Germline V CDR1 and CDR2: MNHNS, SASEGT. The CDR3 totals 14 residues. V shed 1 base and J shed 15 bases, with 19 bases lying between them. CDR3 amino acids: CASSEGGLGARGYF. The CDR3 coding sequence is TGTGCCAGCAGTGAAGGAGGTCTAGGGGCCCGTGGGTACTTC.

This clonotype came up many times. This chain connects TRBV12-3 or TRBV12-4 to TRBJ2-3, with a tentative D call TRBD2 (5 bases). V was clipped by 3 bases and J by 0 bases, with 13 bases between them. The CDR3 contains 16 residues. The CDR3 reads CASSFRLAFSTDTQYF. The CDR3, as DNA: TGTGCCAGCAGTTTCCGGCTAGCCTTTAGCACAGATACGCAGTATTTT.